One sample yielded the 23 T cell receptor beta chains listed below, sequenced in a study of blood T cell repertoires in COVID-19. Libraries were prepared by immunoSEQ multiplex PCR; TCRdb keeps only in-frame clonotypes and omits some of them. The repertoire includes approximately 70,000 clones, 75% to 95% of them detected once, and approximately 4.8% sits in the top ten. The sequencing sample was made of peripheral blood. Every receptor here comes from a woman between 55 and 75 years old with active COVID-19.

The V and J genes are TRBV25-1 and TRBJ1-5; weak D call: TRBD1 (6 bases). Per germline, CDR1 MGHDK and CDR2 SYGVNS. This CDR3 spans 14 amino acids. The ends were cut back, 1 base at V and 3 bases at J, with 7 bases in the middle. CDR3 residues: CASSESGDNQPQHF. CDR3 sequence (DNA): TGTGCCAGCAGTGAATCAGGGGACAATCAGCCCCAGCATTTT. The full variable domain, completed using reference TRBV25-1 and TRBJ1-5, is EADIYQTPRYLVIGTGKKITLECSQTMGHDKMYWYQQDPGMELHLIHYSYGVNSTEKGDLSSESTVSRIRTEHFPLTLESARPSHTSQYLCASSESGDNQPQHFGDGTRLSIL.

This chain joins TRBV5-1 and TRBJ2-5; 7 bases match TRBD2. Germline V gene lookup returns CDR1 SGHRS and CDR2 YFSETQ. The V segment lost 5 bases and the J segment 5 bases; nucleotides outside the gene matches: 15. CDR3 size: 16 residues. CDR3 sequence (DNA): TGCGCCAGCAGGGGAGCACCCTACGGGGGAGGGGAGACCCAGTACTTC. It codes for CASRGAPYGGGETQYF.

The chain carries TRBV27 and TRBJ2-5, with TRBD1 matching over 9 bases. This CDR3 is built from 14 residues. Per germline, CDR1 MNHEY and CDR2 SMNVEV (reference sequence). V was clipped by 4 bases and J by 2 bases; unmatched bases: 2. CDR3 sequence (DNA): TGTGCCAGCAGTTCCGGGACAGGGCAAGAGACCCAGTACTTC. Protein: CASSSGTGQETQYF.

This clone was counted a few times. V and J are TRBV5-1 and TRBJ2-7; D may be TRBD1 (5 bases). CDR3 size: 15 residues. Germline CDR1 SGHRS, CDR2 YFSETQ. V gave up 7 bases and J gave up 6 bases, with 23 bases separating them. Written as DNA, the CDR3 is TGCGCCAGCCGTCCCCAGAGTCAGGGAACGGGCGAGCAGTACTTC. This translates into CASRPQSQGTGEQYF.

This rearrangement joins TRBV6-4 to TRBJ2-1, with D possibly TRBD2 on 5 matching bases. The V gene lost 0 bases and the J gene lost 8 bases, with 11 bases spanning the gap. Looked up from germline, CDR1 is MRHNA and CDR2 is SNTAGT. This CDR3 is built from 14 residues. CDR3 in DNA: TGTGCCAGCAGTGACTCAGCTAGCAGCTATGAGCAGTTCTTC. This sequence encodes CASSDSASSYEQFF.

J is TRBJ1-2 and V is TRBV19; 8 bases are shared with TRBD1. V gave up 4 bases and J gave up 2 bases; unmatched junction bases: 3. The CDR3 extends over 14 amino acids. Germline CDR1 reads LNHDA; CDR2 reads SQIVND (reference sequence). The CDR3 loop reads CASSSRTGNYGYTF. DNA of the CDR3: TGTGCCAGTAGTAGCCGGACAGGGAACTATGGCTACACCTTC.

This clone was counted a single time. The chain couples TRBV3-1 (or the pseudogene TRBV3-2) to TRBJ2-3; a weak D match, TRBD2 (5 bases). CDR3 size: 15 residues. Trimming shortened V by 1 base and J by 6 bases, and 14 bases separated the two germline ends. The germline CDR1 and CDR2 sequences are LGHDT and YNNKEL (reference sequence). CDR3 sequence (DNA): TGTGCCAGCAGCCAAGGTATAGCGCCCCAGGATACGCAGTATTTT. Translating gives CASSQGIAPQDTQYF.

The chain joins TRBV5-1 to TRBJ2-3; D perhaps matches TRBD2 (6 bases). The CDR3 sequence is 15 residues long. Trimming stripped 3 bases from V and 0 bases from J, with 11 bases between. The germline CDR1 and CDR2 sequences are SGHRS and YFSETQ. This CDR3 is CASSWDSRSTDTQYF. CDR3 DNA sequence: TGCGCCAGCAGCTGGGACTCGCGGAGCACAGATACGCAGTATTTT.

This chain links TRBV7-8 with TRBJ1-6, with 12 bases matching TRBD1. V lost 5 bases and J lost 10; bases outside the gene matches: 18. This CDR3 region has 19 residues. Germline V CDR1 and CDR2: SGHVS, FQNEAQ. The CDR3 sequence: CASSDRDRGRGRPGSPLHF. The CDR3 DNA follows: TGTGCCAGCAGCGATCGGGACAGGGGGCGCGGTCGTCCAGGGTCACCCCTCCACTTT. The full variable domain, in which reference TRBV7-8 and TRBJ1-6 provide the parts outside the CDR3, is GAGVSQSPRYKVAKRGQDVALRCDPISGHVSLFWYQQALGQGPEFLTYFQNEAQLDKSGLPSDRFFAERPEGSVSTLKIQRTQQEDSAVYLCASSDRDRGRGRPGSPLHFGNGTRLTVT.

CDR3 sequence: CASSLASGTGELFF. CDR3 coding DNA: TGTGCCAGCAGCTTAGCTTCGGGCACCGGGGAGCTGTTTTTT. This chain links TRBV7-6 with TRBJ2-2, with D hard to call. The CDR3 contains 14 residues. V shed 0 bases and J shed 4 bases, with 6 bases lying between them. The germline V gene has CDR1 SGHVS and CDR2 FNYEAQ. Filled out from reference TRBV7-6 and TRBJ2-2, the complete variable domain reads GAGVSQSPRYKVTKRGQDVALRCDPISGHVSLYWYRQALGQGPEFLTYFNYEAQQDKSGLPNDRFSAERPEGSISTLTIQRTEQRDSAMYRCASSLASGTGELFFGEGSRLTVL.

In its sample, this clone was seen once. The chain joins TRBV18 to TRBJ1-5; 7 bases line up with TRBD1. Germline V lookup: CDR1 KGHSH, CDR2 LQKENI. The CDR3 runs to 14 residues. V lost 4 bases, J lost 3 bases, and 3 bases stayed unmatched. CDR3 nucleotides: TGTGCCAGCTCACTTGGACAGGACAATCAGCCCCAGCATTTT. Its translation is CASSLGQDNQPQHF.

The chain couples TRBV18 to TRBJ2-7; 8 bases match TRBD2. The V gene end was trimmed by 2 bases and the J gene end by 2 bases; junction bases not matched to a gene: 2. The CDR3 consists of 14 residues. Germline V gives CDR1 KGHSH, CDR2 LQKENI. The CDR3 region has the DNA TGTGCCAGCTCACCAGAAGCGGGAGCCTACGAGCAGTACTTC. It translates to CASSPEAGAYEQYF.

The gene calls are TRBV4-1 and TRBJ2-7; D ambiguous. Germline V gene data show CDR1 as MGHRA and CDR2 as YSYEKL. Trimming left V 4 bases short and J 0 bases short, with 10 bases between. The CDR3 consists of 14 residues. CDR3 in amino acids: CASSLRGDSYEQYF. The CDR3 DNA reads TGCGCCAGCAGCCTTAGAGGAGACTCCTACGAGCAGTACTTC.

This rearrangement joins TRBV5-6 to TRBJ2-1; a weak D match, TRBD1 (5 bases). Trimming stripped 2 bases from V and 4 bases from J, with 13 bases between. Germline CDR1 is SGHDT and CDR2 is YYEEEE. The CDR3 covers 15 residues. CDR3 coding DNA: TGTGCCAGCAGCTTCCGGCAGGGTTCTTACAATGAGCAGTTCTTC. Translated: CASSFRQGSYNEQFF.

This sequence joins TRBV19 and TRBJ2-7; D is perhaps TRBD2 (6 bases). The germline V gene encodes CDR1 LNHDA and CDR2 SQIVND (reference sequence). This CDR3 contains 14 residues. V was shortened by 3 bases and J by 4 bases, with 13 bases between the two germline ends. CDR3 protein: CASSIGGTEYEQYF. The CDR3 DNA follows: TGTGCCAGTAGTATCGGGGGTACTGAATACGAGCAGTACTTC. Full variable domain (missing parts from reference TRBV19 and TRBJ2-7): DGGITQSPKYLFRKEGQNVTLSCEQNLNHDAMYWYRQDPGQGLRLIYYSQIVNDFQKGDIAEGYSVSREKKESFPLTVTSAQKNPTAFYLCASSIGGTEYEQYFGPGTRLTVT.

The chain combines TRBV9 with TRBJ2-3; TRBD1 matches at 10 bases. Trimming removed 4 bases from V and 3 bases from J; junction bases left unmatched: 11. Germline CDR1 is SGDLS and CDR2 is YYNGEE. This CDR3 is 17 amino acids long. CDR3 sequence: CASSSKAGQGKTDTQYF. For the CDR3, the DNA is TGTGCCAGCAGCTCCAAGGCGGGACAGGGGAAGACAGATACGCAGTATTTT. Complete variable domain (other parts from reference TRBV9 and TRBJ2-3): DSGVTQTPKHLITATGQRVTLRCSPRSGDLSVYWYQQSLDQGLQFLIQYYNGEERAKGNILERFSAQQFPDLHSELNLSSLELGDSALYFCASSSKAGQGKTDTQYFGPGTRLTVL.

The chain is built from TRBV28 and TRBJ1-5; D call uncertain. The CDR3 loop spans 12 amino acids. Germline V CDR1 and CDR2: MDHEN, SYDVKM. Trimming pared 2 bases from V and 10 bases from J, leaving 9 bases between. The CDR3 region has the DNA TGTGCCAGCAGTTTAGGAGTCGGACCCCAGCATTTT. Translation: CASSLGVGPQHF.

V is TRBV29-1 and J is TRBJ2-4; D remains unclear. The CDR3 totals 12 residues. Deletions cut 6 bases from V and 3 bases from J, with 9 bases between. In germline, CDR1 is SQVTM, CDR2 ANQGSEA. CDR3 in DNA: TGCAGCGTCCCGGGTTACAAAAACATTCAGTACTTC. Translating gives CSVPGYKNIQYF.

CDR3 sequence: CASSGGLRLSYEQYF. CDR3 DNA sequence: TGCGCCAGCAGCGGGGGACTCCGTTTGTCCTACGAGCAGTACTTC. The chain carries TRBV5-1 and TRBJ2-7; possible D gene TRBD2, 6 bases. The germline V gene has CDR1 SGHRS and CDR2 YFSETQ. The CDR3 extends over 15 amino acids. V was shortened by 4 bases and J by 1 base, with 15 bases between the two germline ends. The variable domain in full, completed from reference TRBV5-1 and TRBJ2-7, reads KAGVTQTPRYLIKTRGQQVTLSCSPISGHRSVSWYQQTPGQGLQFLFEYFSETQRNKGNFPGRFSGRQFSNSRSEMNVSTLELGDSALYLCASSGGLRLSYEQYFGPGTRLTVT.

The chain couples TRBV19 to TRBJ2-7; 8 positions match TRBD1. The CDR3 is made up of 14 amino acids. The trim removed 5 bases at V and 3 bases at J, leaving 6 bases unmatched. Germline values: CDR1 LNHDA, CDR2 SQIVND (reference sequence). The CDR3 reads CASSDRQGYYEQYF. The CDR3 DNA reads TGTGCCAGTAGTGACCGACAGGGGTACTACGAGCAGTACTTC.

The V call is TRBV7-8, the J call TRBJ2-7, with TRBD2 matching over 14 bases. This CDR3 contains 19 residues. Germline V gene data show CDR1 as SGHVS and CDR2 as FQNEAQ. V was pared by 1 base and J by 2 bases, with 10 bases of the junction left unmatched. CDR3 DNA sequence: TGTGCCAGCAGCTTAGGAGGGACTAGCGGGAGTCCCGGGGCCTACGAGCAGTACTTC. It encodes CASSLGGTSGSPGAYEQYF.

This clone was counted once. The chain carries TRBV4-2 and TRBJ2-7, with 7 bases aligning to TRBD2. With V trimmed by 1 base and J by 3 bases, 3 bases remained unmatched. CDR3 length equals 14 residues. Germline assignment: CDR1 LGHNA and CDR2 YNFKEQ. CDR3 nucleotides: TGTGCCAGCAGCCAAGCAGCGGGGCTCTACGAGCAGTACTTC. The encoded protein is CASSQAAGLYEQYF.

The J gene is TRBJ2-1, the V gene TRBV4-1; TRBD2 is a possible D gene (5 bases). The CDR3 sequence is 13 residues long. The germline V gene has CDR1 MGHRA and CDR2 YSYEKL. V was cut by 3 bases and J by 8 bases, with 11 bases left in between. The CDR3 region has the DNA TGCGCCAGCAGCCAGACCCTAGCCCATGAGCAGTTCTTC. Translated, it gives CASSQTLAHEQFF.